The rows below give T cell receptor beta chains drawn from one sample of a study of blood T cell repertoires in COVID-19. Generated by immunoSEQ multiplex PCR, the TCRdb table keeps only in-frame clones and is missing some. In the table there are hundreds of thousands of clones, 65% to 90% of which are singletons. The specimen sequenced was peripheral blood. These receptors were collected from a man aged 50-59 years with COVID-19, enrolled during active disease. CDR3s include the opening cysteine and the closing phenylalanine or tryptophan. D genes are given only for firm matches. Clone size is stated in some rows and not others, as once, few, many or a class when expanded.

CDR3 length,V gene,clone size,D gene,J gene,CDR3 protein,CDR3 DNA
15,TRBV21-1,NA,NA,TRBJ1-2,CASSKAPGGCYGYTF,TGTGCCAGCAGCAAAGCCCCAGGGGGCTGCTATGGCTACACCTTC
15,TRBV6-2/TRBV6-3,NA,NA,TRBJ2-3,CASSSEPPSPDTQYF,TGTGCCAGCAGTTCGGAGCCCCCCTCTCCAGATACGCAGTATTTT
13,TRBV7-2,NA,NA,TRBJ2-1,CASSLVQGHEQFF,TGTGCCAGCAGCTTAGTACAGGGCCATGAGCAGTTCTTC
15,TRBV5-4,once,NA,TRBJ2-1,CASSQAAFSYNEQFF,TGTGCCAGCAGCCAAGCGGCCTTCTCCTACAATGAGCAGTTCTTC
16,TRBV24-1,NA,NA,TRBJ1-5,CATSDPDGNSNQPQHF,TGTGCCACCAGTGATCCAGACGGGAATAGCAATCAGCCCCAGCATTTT
16,TRBV29-1,NA,TRBD2,TRBJ2-7,CSVEGLAGTSSYEQYF,TGCAGCGTTGAGGGTCTAGCGGGAACAAGCTCCTACGAGCAGTACTTC
17,TRBV7-9,NA,TRBD1,TRBJ1-3,CASSDRQGVHSGNTIYF,TGTGCCAGCAGCGACCGACAGGGGGTTCACTCTGGAAACACCATATATTTT
14,TRBV18,NA,NA,TRBJ2-7,CASSPEAIAYEQYF,TGTGCCAGCTCACCAGAAGCGATAGCCTACGAGCAGTACTTC
17,TRBV19,NA,NA,TRBJ1-6,CASTPTRTGTRHSPLHF,TGTGCCAGTACCCCGACTCGGACTGGGACAAGGCATTCACCCCTCCACTTT
16,TRBV5-6,NA,NA,TRBJ2-3,CASSQHSRDRTDTQYF,TGTGCCAGCAGCCAACACAGCAGGGATAGAACAGATACGCAGTATTTT
13,TRBV15,NA,NA,TRBJ1-3,CATEGVDGNTIYF,TGTGCCACCGAGGGGGTGGACGGAAACACCATATATTTT
15,TRBV29-1,NA,TRBD2,TRBJ2-7,CSVVLSGRALYEQYF,TGCAGCGTTGTCCTCAGCGGGAGGGCCTTGTACGAGCAGTACTTC
18,TRBV15,NA,NA,TRBJ1-3,CATSRDLPPGDSGNTIYF,TGTGCCACCAGCAGAGACCTTCCCCCGGGGGACTCTGGAAACACCATATATTTT
16,TRBV3-1/TRBV3-2,NA,TRBD2,TRBJ2-1,CASSRTTSGSISEQFF,TGTGCCAGCAGCCGAACGACTAGCGGGAGTATAAGTGAGCAGTTCTTC
14,TRBV6-5,NA,TRBD1,TRBJ2-1,CASRDRGVWDEQFF,TGTGCCAGCAGGGACAGGGGGGTTTGGGATGAGCAGTTCTTC
17,TRBV18,NA,TRBD2,TRBJ2-1,CASSPPLRLAGGNEQFF,TGTGCCAGCTCACCACCCCTGAGGCTAGCGGGCGGAAATGAGCAGTTCTTC
16,TRBV9,NA,NA,TRBJ2-3,CASSVGDGRGTDTQYF,TGTGCCAGCAGCGTGGGGGATGGCAGGGGAACAGATACGCAGTATTTT
12,TRBV6-5,NA,TRBD1,TRBJ2-7,CASIGQGYEQYF,TGTGCCAGCATTGGACAGGGCTACGAGCAGTACTTC
17,TRBV7-9,few,TRBD2,TRBJ2-3,CASSLEGASGSTDTQYF,TGTGCCAGCAGCTTAGAAGGTGCTAGCGGGAGCACAGATACGCAGTATTTT
15,TRBV6-1,NA,NA,TRBJ2-7,CASSEKPLRSYEQYF,TGTGCCAGCAGTGAAAAGCCCCTCCGGTCCTACGAGCAGTACTTC
16,TRBV6-4,NA,NA,TRBJ2-4,CASSSGQPLAKNIQYF,TGTGCCAGCAGCAGTGGACAGCCTCTAGCCAAAAACATTCAGTACTTC
14,TRBV4-2,NA,NA,TRBJ1-6,CASSQDNGDSPLHF,TGTGCCAGCAGCCAGGATAACGGGGATTCACCCCTCCACTTT
16,TRBV5-6,NA,TRBD1,TRBJ2-3,CASRYDRGLGTDTQYF,TGTGCCAGCAGATATGACAGGGGGCTCGGCACAGATACGCAGTATTTT
16,TRBV19,NA,NA,TRBJ1-2,CASSIGGAGSNYGYTF,TGTGCCAGTAGTATAGGTGGGGCAGGGTCTAACTATGGCTACACCTTC
15,TRBV7-9,NA,NA,TRBJ2-7,CASSPLSGTNYEQYF,TGTGCCAGCAGCCCACTCTCGGGGACAAACTACGAGCAGTACTTC
15,TRBV9,NA,NA,TRBJ1-6,CASSVAGSYNSPLHF,TGTGCCAGCAGCGTAGCAGGGTCCTATAATTCACCCCTCCACTTT
15,TRBV10-2,once,NA,TRBJ2-1,CASSDGVMRANEQFF,TGCGCCAGCAGTGATGGCGTGATGAGGGCCAATGAGCAGTTCTTC
13,TRBV12-3/TRBV12-4,NA,NA,TRBJ1-5,CASKGGINQPQHF,TGTGCCAGCAAGGGGGGGATTAATCAGCCCCAGCATTTT
12,TRBV28,NA,NA,TRBJ1-5,CASTPGLSAQHF,TGTGCCAGCACCCCCGGATTGAGCGCCCAGCATTTT
13,TRBV24-1,NA,TRBD1,TRBJ1-1,CASRSTGDTEAFF,TGTGCCAGCAGATCGACAGGGGACACTGAAGCTTTCTTT
14,TRBV15,NA,TRBD1,TRBJ1-2,CATSSTGGNYGYTF,TGTGCCACCAGCTCGACAGGGGGGAACTATGGCTACACCTTC
16,TRBV25-1,NA,TRBD1,TRBJ1-3,CASRSSGTGSGNTIYF,TGTGCCAGCAGGTCTTCGGGGACAGGGTCAGGAAACACCATATATTTT
13,TRBV7-2,NA,TRBD1,TRBJ2-1,CASSTGQYNEQFF,TGTGCCAGCAGCACGGGACAGTACAATGAGCAGTTCTTC
16,TRBV9,NA,TRBD2,TRBJ2-3,CASSVQAGAGADTQYF,TGTGCCAGCAGCGTACAAGCGGGAGCGGGGGCAGATACGCAGTATTTT
17,TRBV29-1,NA,TRBD2,TRBJ2-2,CSVLGLAGGPNTGELFF,TGCAGCGTTCTTGGACTAGCGGGAGGGCCGAACACCGGGGAGCTGTTTTTT